This TCR beta chain is from a study of cytomegalovirus exposure and HLA in healthy donors. Germline V gene lookup returns CDR1 MNHNS and CDR2 SASEGT. CDR3 length equals 15 residues. The trim removed 5 bases at V and 4 bases at J, leaving 8 bases unmatched. Details on this clone: Its antigen is undetermined.

Points from the study as a whole: Rarity held for most TCR sequences, but there were some public TCRs that occurred in many donors. Reports credit the classifier with highly specific, highly sensitive diagnosis of cytomegalovirus status.

Amplification used 60 Vbeta primers and 13 Jbeta primers. Some clones are missing from TCRdb's copy, which holds only in-frame ones; the method was immunoSEQ multiplex PCR. The data hold 75,000 to 90,000 clones, with roughly 72% observed a single time. The V call is TRBV6-1, the J call TRBJ1-1; 9 bases map to TRBD1. The sequenced sample consisted of PBMCs. The sequence was collected from a man under 40 in good health and CMV-seropositive. The CDR3 coding sequence is TGTGCCAGCAGTTCCACAGGGGGCGAGGGCACTGAAGCTTTCTTT. It yields the protein CASSSTGGEGTEAFF.